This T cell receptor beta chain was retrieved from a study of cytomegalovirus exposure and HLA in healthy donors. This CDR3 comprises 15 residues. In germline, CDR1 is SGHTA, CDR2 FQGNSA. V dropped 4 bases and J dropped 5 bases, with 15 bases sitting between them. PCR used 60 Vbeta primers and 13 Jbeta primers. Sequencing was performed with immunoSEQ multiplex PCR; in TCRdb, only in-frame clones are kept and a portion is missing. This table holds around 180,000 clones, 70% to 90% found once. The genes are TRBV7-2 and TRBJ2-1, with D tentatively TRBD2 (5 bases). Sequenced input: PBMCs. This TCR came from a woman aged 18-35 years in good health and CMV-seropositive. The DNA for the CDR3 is TGTGCCAGCAGCTCCAATAAGGACTGGGACAATGAGCAGTTCTTC. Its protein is CASSSNKDWDNEQFF.